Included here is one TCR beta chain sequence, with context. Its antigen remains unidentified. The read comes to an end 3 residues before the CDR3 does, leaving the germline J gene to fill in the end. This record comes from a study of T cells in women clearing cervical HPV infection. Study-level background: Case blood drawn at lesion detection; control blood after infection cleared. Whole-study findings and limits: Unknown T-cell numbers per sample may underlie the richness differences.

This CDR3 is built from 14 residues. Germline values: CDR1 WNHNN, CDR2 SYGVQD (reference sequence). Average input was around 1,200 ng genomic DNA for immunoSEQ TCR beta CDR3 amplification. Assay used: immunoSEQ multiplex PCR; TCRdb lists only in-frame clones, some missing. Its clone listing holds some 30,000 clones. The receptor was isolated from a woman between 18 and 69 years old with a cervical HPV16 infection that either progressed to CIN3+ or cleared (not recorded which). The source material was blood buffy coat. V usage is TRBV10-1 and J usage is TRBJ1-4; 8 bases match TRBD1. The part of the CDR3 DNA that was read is TGCGCCACGCAAGACGTGACAGGGGATTCACCA. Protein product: CATQDVTGDSP. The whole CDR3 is CATQDVTGDSPLFF.